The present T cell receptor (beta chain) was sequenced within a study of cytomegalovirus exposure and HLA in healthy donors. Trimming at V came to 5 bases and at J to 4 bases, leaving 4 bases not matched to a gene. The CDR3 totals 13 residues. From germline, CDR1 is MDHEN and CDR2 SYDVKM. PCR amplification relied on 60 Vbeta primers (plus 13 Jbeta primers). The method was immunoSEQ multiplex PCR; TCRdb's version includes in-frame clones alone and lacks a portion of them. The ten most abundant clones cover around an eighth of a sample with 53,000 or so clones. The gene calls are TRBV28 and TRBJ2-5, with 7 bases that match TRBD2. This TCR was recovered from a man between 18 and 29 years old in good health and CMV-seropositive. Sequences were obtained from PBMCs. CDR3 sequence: CASSPASGETQYF. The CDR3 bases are TGTGCCAGCAGTCCGGCTAGCGGAGAGACCCAGTACTTC.